Listed below are T cell receptor beta chains from one sample, sequenced in a study of blood T cell repertoires in COVID-19. Generated by immunoSEQ multiplex PCR, the TCRdb table keeps only in-frame clones and is missing some. Of 30,000 to 35,000 clones listed, less than 80% were seen once; the top ten hold 30% to 40%. What was sequenced was peripheral blood. The receptors were gathered from an older man with acute or convalescent COVID-19. Both conserved end residues are part of each CDR3. A D gene is named only where the DNA matches it firmly. Not all rows give a size; the values are once, few, many and, for expanded clones, a class.

clone_size: once; j_call: TRBJ1-1; v_call: TRBV11-2; d_call: .; cdr3_aa: CASSTDSENTEAFF; cdr3_nt: TGTGCCAGCAGCACCGACAGCGAGAACACTGAAGCTTTCTTT
clone_size: .; j_call: TRBJ2-7; v_call: TRBV3-1/TRBV3-2; d_call: TRBD1; cdr3_aa: CASSQLDRRNEQYF; cdr3_nt: TGTGCCAGCAGCCAGCTGGACAGGCGAAACGAGCAGTACTTC
clone_size: .; j_call: TRBJ1-5; v_call: TRBV7-9; d_call: .; cdr3_aa: CATGQPQHF; cdr3_nt: TGTGCCACGGGTCAGCCCCAGCATTTT
clone_size: .; j_call: TRBJ1-2; v_call: TRBV19; d_call: .; cdr3_aa: CASSSQGPQGVYGYTF; cdr3_nt: TGTGCCAGTAGTTCCCAGGGGCCCCAAGGGGTCTATGGCTACACCTTC
clone_size: .; j_call: TRBJ2-3; v_call: TRBV10-3; d_call: .; cdr3_aa: CAIKDRDNTQYF; cdr3_nt: TGTGCCATCAAGGATAGGGACAATACGCAGTATTTT
clone_size: few; j_call: TRBJ2-7; v_call: TRBV5-6; d_call: TRBD1; cdr3_aa: CASSPPRTGGSEQYF; cdr3_nt: TGTGCCAGCAGCCCACCCCGGACAGGGGGGAGTGAGCAGTACTTC
clone_size: .; j_call: TRBJ1-3; v_call: TRBV11-3; d_call: .; cdr3_aa: CASSPPGGDTIYF; cdr3_nt: TGTGCCAGCAGCCCCCCTGGCGGAGACACCATATATTTT
clone_size: few; j_call: TRBJ2-4; v_call: TRBV11-2; d_call: .; cdr3_aa: CASSPIGGPRQLAKNIQYF; cdr3_nt: TGTGCCAGCAGTCCTATCGGCGGACCGCGACAGTTAGCCAAAAACATTCAGTACTTC
clone_size: .; j_call: TRBJ2-5; v_call: TRBV9; d_call: .; cdr3_aa: CASSVGKGSGETQYF; cdr3_nt: TGTGCCAGCAGCGTAGGTAAGGGGTCGGGAGAGACCCAGTACTTC
clone_size: .; j_call: TRBJ1-2; v_call: TRBV9; d_call: .; cdr3_aa: CASSVLSGSNYGYTF; cdr3_nt: TGTGCCAGCAGCGTATTATCAGGGTCAAACTATGGCTACACCTTC
clone_size: .; j_call: TRBJ1-1; v_call: TRBV4-3; d_call: TRBD1; cdr3_aa: CASSQDLRQGKTFF; cdr3_nt: TGCGCCAGCAGCCAAGATTTGAGACAGGGCAAAACTTTCTTT
clone_size: .; j_call: TRBJ2-1; v_call: TRBV7-9; d_call: .; cdr3_aa: CASSLQGNEQFF; cdr3_nt: TGTGCCAGCAGCCTACAGGGAAATGAGCAGTTCTTC
clone_size: few; j_call: TRBJ1-6; v_call: TRBV30; d_call: .; cdr3_aa: CAWSSRGGDSPLHF; cdr3_nt: TGTGCCTGGAGTTCCCGCGGGGGGGATTCACCCCTCCACTTT
clone_size: once; j_call: TRBJ2-5; v_call: TRBV28; d_call: .; cdr3_aa: CASSSGDQETQYF; cdr3_nt: TGTGCCAGCAGTTCGGGGGACCAAGAGACCCAGTACTTC
clone_size: .; j_call: TRBJ1-2; v_call: TRBV6-5; d_call: TRBD1; cdr3_aa: CASSTPTGNKGYTF; cdr3_nt: TGTGCCAGCAGTACCCCGACAGGGAATAAGGGCTACACCTTC
clone_size: .; j_call: TRBJ1-2; v_call: TRBV5-4; d_call: .; cdr3_aa: CASSPVRANYGYTF; cdr3_nt: TGTGCCAGCAGCCCCGTCCGAGCTAACTATGGCTACACCTTC
clone_size: .; j_call: TRBJ2-4; v_call: TRBV7-2; d_call: TRBD2; cdr3_aa: CASSSGLAGAGGRF; cdr3_nt: TGTGCCAGCAGCTCTGGGCTAGCGGGGGCTGGGGGTCGGTTC